The 9 T cell receptor beta chains below all came from one sample that was sequenced in a study of blood T cell repertoires in COVID-19. The method was immunoSEQ multiplex PCR; TCRdb's version includes in-frame clones alone and lacks a portion of them. The sample lists some 130,000 clones; roughly 91% were seen once. Input material: peripheral blood. These receptors came from a man aged 50 or older with active or convalescent COVID-19.

The V gene is TRBV5-6, the J gene TRBJ2-2; 8 bases are a match to TRBD2. Unmatched junction bases numbered 3, after V lost 4 bases and J lost 4 bases. Germline assignment: CDR1 SGHDT and CDR2 YYEEEE. The CDR3 length is 14 residues. The CDR3 region has the DNA TGTGCCAGCAGCCCTCGGGGGGGCACCGGGGAGCTGTTTTTT. It encodes CASSPRGGTGELFF.

The rearrangement joins TRBV4-3 to TRBJ2-6; D perhaps matches TRBD2 (6 bases). Germline V gives CDR1 LGHNA, CDR2 YSLEER. Trimming left V 0 bases short and J 0 bases short, with 18 bases between. The CDR3 covers 20 residues. Here the CDR3 reads CASSQEVRVRGSSGANVLTF. CDR3 coding DNA: TGCGCCAGCAGCCAAGAAGTTAGGGTGCGGGGTAGCTCTGGGGCCAACGTCCTGACTTTC.

This clone showed up just once. The rearrangement links TRBV6-2 or TRBV6-3 to TRBJ2-2, with D tentatively TRBD2 (5 bases). Germline CDR1 reads MNHEY; CDR2 reads SVGEGT. V shed 9 bases and J shed 6 bases, with 11 bases lying between them. CDR3 size: 12 residues. This CDR3 is CASSVRAGELFF. Written as DNA, the CDR3 is TGTGCCAGTAGTGTGAGGGCCGGGGAGCTGTTTTTT.

The rearrangement uses TRBV28 and TRBJ1-6; D is perhaps TRBD1 (5 bases). The CDR3 sequence is 15 residues long. V was clipped by 5 bases and J by 8 bases, with 16 bases between them. Germline values: CDR1 MDHEN, CDR2 SYDVKM. The CDR3 sequence is CASSPLDSPDSPLHF. The CDR3 DNA reads as TGTGCCAGCAGTCCCCTAGACAGTCCCGATTCACCCCTCCACTTT. The full variable domain, its missing parts supplied by reference TRBV28 and TRBJ1-6, is DVKVTQSSRYLVKRTGEKVFLECVQDMDHENMFWYRQDPGLGLRLIYFSYDVKMKEKGDIPEGYSVSREKKERFSLILESASTNQTSMYLCASSPLDSPDSPLHFGNGTRLTVT.

The gene calls are TRBV7-2 and TRBJ2-5; no definite D call. The CDR3 runs to 15 residues. The V end was cut by 1 base, the J end by 1 base, with 10 bases between. The V gene's germline CDR1 is SGHTA and CDR2 FQGNSA. The CDR3 here is CASSLDTHLQETQYF. The CDR3 nucleotides read TGTGCCAGCAGCTTAGACACCCACCTCCAAGAGACCCAGTACTTC.

For the CDR3, the DNA is TGTGCCAGCAGCTTAGGGGCAAACAGACCCTACGGCTACAATGAGCAGTTCTTC. Translated: CASSLGANRPYGYNEQFF. V usage is TRBV7-8 and J usage is TRBJ2-1; D ambiguous. Per germline, CDR1 SGHVS and CDR2 FQNEAQ. Trimming took 1 base from V and 3 from J, leaving 19 bases between them. This CDR3 contains 18 residues.

This clone was detected only a few times. The chain carries TRBV2 and TRBJ1-5; possible D gene TRBD1, 5 bases. Trimming stripped 6 bases from V and 4 bases from J, with 10 bases between. Per the germline V gene, CDR1 is SNHLY and CDR2 is FYNNEI. The CDR3 is made up of 13 amino acids. For the CDR3, the DNA is TGTGCCAGCAGCGGGGGTGGGAATCAGCCCCAGCATTTT. It yields the protein CASSGGGNQPQHF.

The V gene is TRBV4-3, the J gene TRBJ1-2, with D unresolved. The germline gives CDR1 LGHNA, CDR2 YSLEER. V lost 1 base, J lost 6 bases, and 15 bases lay in between. This CDR3 comprises 15 residues. CDR3 residues: CASSQVPGQWHGYTF. The CDR3 region has the DNA TGCGCCAGCAGCCAAGTCCCAGGCCAATGGCATGGCTACACCTTC.

The CDR3 protein is CASRDVGGTYEQYF. CDR3 nucleotides: TGTGCCAGCAGAGACGTCGGGGGGACCTACGAGCAGTACTTC. The gene calls are TRBV2 and TRBJ2-7; 7 bases map to TRBD2. Germline values: CDR1 SNHLY, CDR2 FYNNEI. The V gene end was trimmed by 6 bases and the J gene end by 2 bases; junction bases not matched to a gene: 7. The CDR3 length is 14 residues.